This TCR beta chain was retrieved from a study of beta chain features in type 1 diabetes. Turning to the study itself: No patient-donor differences in age, gender, total cells or subset yield. Study-wide results and caveats: People with Type 1 diabetes carried modestly yet significantly shorter TCRB CDR3s in all four CD4+ subsets.

The isolated RNA, all of it, was reverse transcribed, so expressed TCRB transcripts were what got sequenced. The data were produced by immunoSEQ multiplex PCR, yet TCRdb's version contains in-frame clones alone and is incomplete. This sample has about 370,000 clones, with 9.6% found just once. As for this clone: What it binds is unknown.

Naive, central memory, regulatory and stem cell-like memory cells within the CD4+ compartment were sorted using CD45RO/CCR7/CD25/CD127/CD95/CD27. Germline CDR1 SGHTA, CDR2 FQGNSA. Trimming stripped 4 bases from V and 6 bases from J, with 11 bases between. The CDR3 spans 13 residues. The receptor's source is a man aged 25-45 years with type 1 diabetes. Material: central memory CD4+ T cells from blood. V is TRBV7-2 and J is TRBJ2-3; the D is unclear. The CDR3 DNA reads as TGTGCCAGCAGCTCAGTCGCGTGGGATACGCAGTATTTT. As protein: CASSSVAWDTQYF.